The TCR beta chain under discussion was sequenced for a study of T cell responses to AZD1222 COVID-19 vaccine. In germline, CDR1 is LNHDA, CDR2 SQIVND (reference sequence). Trimming at V came to 4 bases and at J to 4 bases, leaving 1 base not matched to a gene. The CDR3 consists of 13 residues. Using immunoSEQ multiplex PCR, the repertoire was profiled, and TCRdb retains in-frame clones only, with some absent. The data contain 95,000 to 150,000 clones, more than 85% of them singletons. This chain links TRBV19 with TRBJ1-5; 7 nucleotides agree with TRBD1. This specimen was peripheral blood, taken on day 0 of MenACWY control vaccination. The clonotype comes from an adult in good health. CDR3 amino acids: CASSTGGNQPQHF. CDR3 sequence (DNA): TGTGCCAGTAGTACAGGGGGGAATCAGCCCCAGCATTTT.